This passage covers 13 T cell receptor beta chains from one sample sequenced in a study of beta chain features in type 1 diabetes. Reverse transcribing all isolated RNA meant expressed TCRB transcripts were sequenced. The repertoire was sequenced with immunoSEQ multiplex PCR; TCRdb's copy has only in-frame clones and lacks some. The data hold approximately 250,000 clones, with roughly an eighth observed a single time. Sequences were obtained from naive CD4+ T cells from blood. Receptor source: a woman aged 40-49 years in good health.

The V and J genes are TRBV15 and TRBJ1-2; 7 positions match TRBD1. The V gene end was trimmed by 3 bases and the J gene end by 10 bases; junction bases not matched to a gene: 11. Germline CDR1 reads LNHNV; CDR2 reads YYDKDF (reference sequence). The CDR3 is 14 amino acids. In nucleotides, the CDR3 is TGTGCCACCAGCAGGGAAACGGGACAGAGGAACTACACCTTC. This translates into CATSRETGQRNYTF.

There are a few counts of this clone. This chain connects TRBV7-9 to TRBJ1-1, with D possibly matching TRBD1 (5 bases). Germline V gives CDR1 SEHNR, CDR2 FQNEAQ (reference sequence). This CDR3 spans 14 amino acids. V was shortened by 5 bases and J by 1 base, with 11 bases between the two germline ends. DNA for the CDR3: TGTGCCAGCAGCCCCCGGGGGGAGAACACTGAAGCTTTCTTT. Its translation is CASSPRGENTEAFF.

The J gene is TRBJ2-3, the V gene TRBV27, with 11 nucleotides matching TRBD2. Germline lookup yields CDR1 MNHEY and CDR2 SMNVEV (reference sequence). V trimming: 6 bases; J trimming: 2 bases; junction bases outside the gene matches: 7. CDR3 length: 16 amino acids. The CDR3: CASSQTSGGITDTQYF. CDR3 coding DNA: TGTGCCAGCAGCCAAACTAGCGGGGGAATCACAGATACGCAGTATTTT.

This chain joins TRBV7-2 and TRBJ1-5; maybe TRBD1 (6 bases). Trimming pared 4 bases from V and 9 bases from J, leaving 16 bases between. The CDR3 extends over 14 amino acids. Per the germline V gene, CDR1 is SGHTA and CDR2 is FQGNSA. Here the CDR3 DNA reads TGTGCCAGCAGCTCGAAGACAGGTCCAGGGCCCCAGCATTTT. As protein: CASSSKTGPGPQHF.

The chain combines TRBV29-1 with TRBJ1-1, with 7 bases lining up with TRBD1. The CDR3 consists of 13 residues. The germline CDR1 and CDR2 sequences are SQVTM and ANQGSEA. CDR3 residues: CSAPDRMNTEAFF. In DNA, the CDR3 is TGCAGTGCCCCGGACAGGATGAACACTGAAGCTTTCTTT.

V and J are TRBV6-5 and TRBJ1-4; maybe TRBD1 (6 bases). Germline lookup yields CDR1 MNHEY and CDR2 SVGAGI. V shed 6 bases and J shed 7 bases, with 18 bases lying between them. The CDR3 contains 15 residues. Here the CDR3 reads CASRPAGAGAEKLFF. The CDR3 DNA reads TGTGCCAGCAGACCAGCCGGCGCAGGGGCTGAAAAACTGTTTTTT.

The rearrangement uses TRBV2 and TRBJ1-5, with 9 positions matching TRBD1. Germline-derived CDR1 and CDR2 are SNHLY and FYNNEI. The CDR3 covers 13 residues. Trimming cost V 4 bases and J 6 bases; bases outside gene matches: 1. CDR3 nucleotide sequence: TGTGCCAGCAGTGTACAGGGGGCTCAGCCCCAGCATTTT. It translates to CASSVQGAQPQHF.

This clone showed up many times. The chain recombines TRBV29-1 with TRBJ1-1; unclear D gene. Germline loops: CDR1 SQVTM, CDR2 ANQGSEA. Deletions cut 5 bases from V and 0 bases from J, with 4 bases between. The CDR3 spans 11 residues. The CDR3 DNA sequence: TGCAGCGTTAAGCTGAACACTGAAGCTTTCTTT. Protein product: CSVKLNTEAFF.

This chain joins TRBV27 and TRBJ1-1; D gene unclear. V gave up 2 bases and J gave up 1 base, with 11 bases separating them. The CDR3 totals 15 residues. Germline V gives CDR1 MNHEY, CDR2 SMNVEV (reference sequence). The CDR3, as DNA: TGTGCCAGCAGTTTAAGGGAGGCGACGAACACTGAAGCTTTCTTT. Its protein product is CASSLREATNTEAFF.

CDR3 protein: CSATGEYTEAFF. CDR3 in DNA: TGCAGCGCGACAGGGGAGTACACTGAAGCTTTCTTT. V and J are TRBV29-1 and TRBJ1-1; 8 bases are shared with TRBD1. Germline V gene data show CDR1 as SQVTM and CDR2 as ANQGSEA. This CDR3 comprises 12 residues. V gave up 7 bases and J gave up 3 bases; unmatched junction bases: 4.

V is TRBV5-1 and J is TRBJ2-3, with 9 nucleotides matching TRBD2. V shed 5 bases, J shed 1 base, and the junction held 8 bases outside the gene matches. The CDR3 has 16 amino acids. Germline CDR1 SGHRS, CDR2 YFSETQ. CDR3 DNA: TGCGCCAGCAGTGCTCCCGAGCGGGGGGGCACAGATACGCAGTATTTT. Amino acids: CASSAPERGGTDTQYF.

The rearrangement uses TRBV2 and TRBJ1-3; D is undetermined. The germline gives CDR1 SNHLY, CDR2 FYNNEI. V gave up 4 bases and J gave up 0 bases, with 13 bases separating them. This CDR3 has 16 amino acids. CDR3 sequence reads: CASSGGSKYSGNTIYF. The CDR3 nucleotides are TGTGCCAGCAGTGGCGGCAGCAAGTACTCTGGAAACACCATATATTTT. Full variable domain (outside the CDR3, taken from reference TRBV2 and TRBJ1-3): EPEVTQTPSHQVTQMGQEVILRCVPISNHLYFYWYRQILGQKVEFLVSFYNNEISEKSEIFDDQFSVERPDGSNFTLKIRSTKLEDSAMYFCASSGGSKYSGNTIYFGEGSWLTVV.

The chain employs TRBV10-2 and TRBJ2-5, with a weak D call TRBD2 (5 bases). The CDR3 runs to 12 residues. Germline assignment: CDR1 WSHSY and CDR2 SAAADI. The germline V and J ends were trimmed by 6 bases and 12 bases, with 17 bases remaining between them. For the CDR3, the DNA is TGCGCCAGCAGCGTCAGCCTTAGCGAAAAGTACTTC. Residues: CASSVSLSEKYF.